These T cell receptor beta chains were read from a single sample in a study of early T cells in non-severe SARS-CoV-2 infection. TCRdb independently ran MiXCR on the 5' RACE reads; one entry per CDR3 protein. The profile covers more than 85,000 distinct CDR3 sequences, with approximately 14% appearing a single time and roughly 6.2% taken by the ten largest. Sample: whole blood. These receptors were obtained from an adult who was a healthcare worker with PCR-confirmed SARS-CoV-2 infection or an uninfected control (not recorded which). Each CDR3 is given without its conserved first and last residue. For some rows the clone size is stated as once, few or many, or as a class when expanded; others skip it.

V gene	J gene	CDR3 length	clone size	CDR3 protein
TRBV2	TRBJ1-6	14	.	ASSEAPGTYNSPLH
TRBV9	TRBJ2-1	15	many	ASSVYSMGTPDNEQF
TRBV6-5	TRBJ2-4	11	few	ASTNREENIQY
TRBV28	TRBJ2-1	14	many	ATGPGGTSSYNEQF
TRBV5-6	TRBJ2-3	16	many	ASSLALRLAESTDTQY
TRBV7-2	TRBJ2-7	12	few	ASSRYRGFYEQY
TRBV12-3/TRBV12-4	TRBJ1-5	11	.	ASSLSQGQPQH
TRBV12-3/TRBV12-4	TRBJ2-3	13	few	ASSLEGLAGDTQY
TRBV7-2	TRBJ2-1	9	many	ASSPRNEQF
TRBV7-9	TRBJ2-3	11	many	AVASGLTDTQY
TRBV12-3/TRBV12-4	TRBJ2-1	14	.	ASDRALKREGREQF
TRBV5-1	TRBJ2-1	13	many	ASSNTDGDDNEQF
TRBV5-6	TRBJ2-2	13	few	ASSLVLVSTGELF
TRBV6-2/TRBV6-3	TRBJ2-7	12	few	ASSYGGATYEQY
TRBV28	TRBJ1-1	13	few	ASRPQDRINTEVF
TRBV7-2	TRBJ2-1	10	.	ASSLDHSRQF
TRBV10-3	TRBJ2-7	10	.	AIGGTVYEQY
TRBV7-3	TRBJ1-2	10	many	ASSEGQGSYT
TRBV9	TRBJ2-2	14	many	ASSVTPVRSTGELF
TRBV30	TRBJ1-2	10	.	AWSVRSYGYT
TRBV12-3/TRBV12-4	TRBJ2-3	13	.	ASSSSLFDTDTQY
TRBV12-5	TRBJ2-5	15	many	ASGLGGDSGIEETQY
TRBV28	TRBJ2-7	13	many	ASTTTGTESNEQY
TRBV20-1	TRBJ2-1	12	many	SASPLAGYNEQF
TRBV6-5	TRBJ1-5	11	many	ADPGQGDQPQH
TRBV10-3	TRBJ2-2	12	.	AISVQENTGELF
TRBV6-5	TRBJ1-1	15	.	ASSPDSPLGVNTEAF
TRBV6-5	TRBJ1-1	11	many	ASSPQGGTEAF
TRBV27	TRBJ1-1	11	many	ASSLLENTEAF
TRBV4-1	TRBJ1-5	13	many	ASSQDRFSGQPQH
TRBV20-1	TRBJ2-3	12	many	SARPGSRADTQY
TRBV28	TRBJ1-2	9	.	ASGRTYGYT
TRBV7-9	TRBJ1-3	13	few	ASSFGQGAGNTIY
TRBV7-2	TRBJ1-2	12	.	VSTQRAGREGYT
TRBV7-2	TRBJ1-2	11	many	ASSRDRTHGYT
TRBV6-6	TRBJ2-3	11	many	ASSSVSTDTQY
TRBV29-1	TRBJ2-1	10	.	SVGAGAGEQF
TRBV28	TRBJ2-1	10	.	ASSFQGNEQF
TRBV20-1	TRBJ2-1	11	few	SPLAGAYNEQF
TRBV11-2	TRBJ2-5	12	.	ASSDLSSGETQY
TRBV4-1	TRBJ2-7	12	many	ASSQAHGVYEQY